A selection of T cell receptor beta chains follows, all from one sample in a study of blood T cell repertoires in COVID-19. Profiled with immunoSEQ multiplex PCR; TCRdb holds only in-frame clones, not every one. Of some 87,000 clones detected, about 70% appear once; the ten largest clones hold less than 20%. Sequenced: peripheral blood. Receptors were obtained from an elderly woman with active or convalescent COVID-19. The CDR3 runs from the conserved cysteine through the conserved F or W. Fields, in order: clone size, D gene, J gene, V gene, CDR3 DNA, CDR3 protein. A D gene is named only where the DNA matches it firmly. A row's size may be missing; if present it is once, few, many or a size class.

NA,NA,TRBJ2-2,TRBV5-4,TGTGCCAGCAGCTTATCTATAGGGGGGGACACCGGGGAGCTGTTTTTT,CASSLSIGGDTGELFF
NA,NA,TRBJ1-2,TRBV4-3,TGCGCCAGCAGCCAAGATCGGGGTTTGGGCTATGGCTACACCTTC,CASSQDRGLGYGYTF
few,TRBD1,TRBJ2-5,TRBV29-1,TGCAGCGTTGACGGTCAGGGGGTCTCGAAGACCCAGTACTTC,CSVDGQGVSKTQYF
NA,NA,TRBJ1-3,TRBV3-1/TRBV3-2,TGTGCCAGCAGCCAAGATCTTGGGGGGGCGGGAAACACCATATATTTT,CASSQDLGGAGNTIYF
NA,NA,TRBJ2-7,TRBV7-9,TGTGCCAGCAGCAAGCCAGGAGTGGGGCTGAAGTACTTC,CASSKPGVGLKYF
NA,TRBD1,TRBJ2-3,TRBV29-1,TGCAGCGTGGGACAGGTCGTGAGTACAGATACGCAGTATTTT,CSVGQVVSTDTQYF
NA,TRBD1,TRBJ1-1,TRBV6-5,TGTGCCAGCAGCTTTACGACAGGGCCGGGCACTGAAGCTTTCTTT,CASSFTTGPGTEAFF
NA,NA,TRBJ1-5,TRBV29-1,TGCAGCGTTGAAGTCGGGGGGGCACGCGATCAGCCCCAGCATTTT,CSVEVGGARDQPQHF
NA,NA,TRBJ1-1,TRBV7-2,TGTGCCAGCAGCCTTGGGCGGAACACTGAAGCTTTCTTT,CASSLGRNTEAFF
NA,TRBD1,TRBJ2-1,TRBV2,TGTGCCAGCAGTTCCTTTACAGGGGACTACAATGAGCAGTTCTTC,CASSSFTGDYNEQFF
NA,TRBD1,TRBJ2-7,TRBV10-2,TGCGCCAGCAGTAAAGGGGGCAACGAGCAGTACTTC,CASSKGGNEQYF
NA,TRBD1,TRBJ1-2,TRBV10-3,TGTGCCATCAAGGACAGGGCCTATGGCTACACCTTC,CAIKDRAYGYTF
few,NA,TRBJ1-5,TRBV12-3/TRBV12-4,TGTGCCAGCAGTTCTGACATAAGTCAGCCCCAGCATTTT,CASSSDISQPQHF
NA,NA,TRBJ1-5,TRBV7-2,TGTGCCAGCAGCTTAGACAGCCTTAGCAATCAGCCCCAGCATTTT,CASSLDSLSNQPQHF
NA,TRBD2,TRBJ2-7,TRBV5-1,TGCGCCAGCAGCGCCTGGGGGGGGGTGGTGGACGAGCAGTACTTC,CASSAWGGVVDEQYF
once,NA,TRBJ1-2,TRBV5-6,TGTGCCAGCAGCGTACAGGATCTCTATGGCTACACCTTC,CASSVQDLYGYTF
NA,NA,TRBJ1-2,TRBV6-5,TGTGCCAGCAGTTACTATCCGGAGGAGGGGGGCTACACCTTC,CASSYYPEEGGYTF
NA,TRBD1,TRBJ1-2,TRBV28,TGTGCCAGCAGTTTTAGACAGGGTGGTATGGATGGCTACACCTTC,CASSFRQGGMDGYTF
many,TRBD1,TRBJ1-1,TRBV4-3,TGCGCCAGCAGCCCTAATATAGGACAGGGGTCTTACGAAGCTTTCTTT,CASSPNIGQGSYEAFF
NA,NA,TRBJ1-2,TRBV6-1,TGTGCCAGCAGTGAGCGCGGGGGAACTTATGGCTACACCTTC,CASSERGGTYGYTF
NA,NA,TRBJ2-5,TRBV7-2,TGTGCCAGCAGCCCCCCGTCTGAGACCCAGTACTTC,CASSPPSETQYF
few,TRBD2,TRBJ2-3,TRBV27,TGTGCCAGCAGTTTATCGTTTACTAGCGGGGCGGCAGATACGCAGTATTTT,CASSLSFTSGAADTQYF
NA,NA,TRBJ1-1,TRBV6-1,TGTGCCAGCAGTGAGAATCCGCTAGTGTCAGTAGCTTTCTTT,CASSENPLVSVAFF
NA,NA,TRBJ1-1,TRBV2,TGTGCCAGCAGTGAAAGCGGAGCGAGGACTGAAGCTTTCTTT,CASSESGARTEAFF
NA,TRBD1,TRBJ2-7,TRBV11-2,TGTGCCAGCACCTCTATCGGGGACAGAAACTACGAGCAGTACTTC,CASTSIGDRNYEQYF
NA,NA,TRBJ2-2,TRBV7-9,TGTGCCAGCAGCTTAGGGTCGGGGGTGAACACCGGGGAGCTGTTTTTT,CASSLGSGVNTGELFF
few,NA,TRBJ1-5,TRBV6-5,TGTGCCAGCAGTCACGAAACACAGGGACCCCAGCCCCAGCATTTT,CASSHETQGPQPQHF
NA,NA,TRBJ1-4,TRBV3-1/TRBV3-2,TGTGCCAGCAGCCAAGTCCCAGCAGAGGGAAATGAAAAACTGTTTTTT,CASSQVPAEGNEKLFF
NA,NA,TRBJ1-1,TRBV5-1,TGCGCCAGCAGCCCGGGGGGGGGAGAGGGCACTGAAGCTTTCTTT,CASSPGGGEGTEAFF
medium-sized,TRBD1,TRBJ1-5,TRBV12-3/TRBV12-4,TGTGCCAGCAGGGACAGGCCCAATCAGCCCCAGCATTTT,CASRDRPNQPQHF
NA,NA,TRBJ1-1,TRBV7-8,TGTGCCAGCAGCCGAGGGACAGAAGCTTTCTTT,CASSRGTEAFF
many,NA,TRBJ1-6,TRBV4-3,TGCGCCAGCAGCCAAGGGAGGGACGGGGCCTATAATTCACCCCTCCACTTT,CASSQGRDGAYNSPLHF
NA,NA,TRBJ1-1,TRBV28,TGTGCCAGCAGCGTCCCACAGGGTTGGAACACTGAAGCTTTCTTT,CASSVPQGWNTEAFF
NA,NA,TRBJ1-2,TRBV6-5,TGTGCCAGCAGTTACAATGGAGTCTATGGCTACACCTTC,CASSYNGVYGYTF
NA,NA,TRBJ2-2,TRBV4-2,TGTGCCAGCAGCCAAACTACTTCCGGGGAGCTGTTTTTT,CASSQTTSGELFF